This TCR beta chain derives from a study of neurological immune-mediated disorders. This clonotype was counted at least ten times. Its antigen is undetermined. Time point: technical triplicate 1. The sorted-subset TCR libraries were prepared using some 1 million CD4+ or CD8+ T cells as the starting material. Whole-study findings and limits: HTLV-1-associated myelopathy showed the most TCR clonal expansion; multiple sclerosis the least, below healthy controls.

This CDR3 contains 14 residues. V lost 0 bases and J 3 bases, leaving 7 bases between the germline ends. CDR1 and CDR2 (germline): MNHEY, SMNVEV (reference sequence). TCRdb ran MiXCR on the 5' RACE reads and lists one entry per CDR3 protein. The table lists more than 20,000 distinct CDR3 sequences, roughly 13% of them singletons. The clonotype was recovered from a female donor with HTLV-1-associated myelopathy (HAM/TSP). The genes are TRBV27 and TRBJ2-3, with a possible D match to TRBD2 (6 bases). The sequenced material came from CD4+ T cells from blood. The CDR3 is CASSLSEGTDTQYF. The CDR3 DNA is TGTGCCAGCAGTTTATCGGAGGGGACAGATACGCAGTATTTT.